The entry below gives a single T cell receptor beta chain sequence along with its context. This entry comes from a study of blood T cell repertoires in COVID-19. Looking at the study overall: Collection of acute and convalescent COVID-19 samples took place in the United States, Italy and Spain. T cells, B-cell-depleted T cells, or PBMCs provided the cDNA or gDNA that served as material.

This CDR3 spans 14 amino acids. The V gene's germline CDR1 is SGHTA and CDR2 FQGNSA. Deletions cut 4 bases from V and 7 bases from J, with 16 bases between. The authors' processing: How many nucleated cells were present was estimated from reference gene primer amplification. TCRdb keeps only in-frame clones here, not all; method: immunoSEQ multiplex PCR. Clone size and V and J calls were adopted from that table, with D and trimming inferred from the DNA. Here the sample spans around 6,300 clones, roughly 88% being singletons. The gene calls are TRBV7-2 and TRBJ2-5, with D perhaps TRBD1 (5 bases). The receptor was isolated from a human donor with active COVID-19. The donor label of this sample is uncertain. Sequencing was done on a sample of peripheral blood. This chain's CDR3 is CASSSLVGRGTQYF. CDR3 nucleotides: TGTGCCAGCAGCTCTTTAGTGGGGCGTGGGACCCAGTACTTC. The full variable domain, its missing parts supplied by reference TRBV7-2 and TRBJ2-5, is GAGVSQSPSNKVTEKGKDVELRCDPISGHTALYWYRQSLGQGLEFLIYFQGNSAPDKSGLPSDRFSAERTGGSVSTLTIQRTQQEDSAVYLCASSSLVGRGTQYFGPGTRLLVL.